What follows are 28 T cell receptor beta chains derived from one specimen sequenced in a study of blood T cell repertoires in COVID-19. Profiling relied on immunoSEQ multiplex PCR, and the TCRdb table lists in-frame clones only, not all of them. Of about 160,000 clones listed, 79% are singletons. The sequencing input was peripheral blood. Source of these receptors: a woman aged 55-75 years with COVID-19, enrolled during active disease.

This chain uses TRBV24-1 with TRBJ2-3; D is unclear. Germline V gene lookup returns CDR1 KGHDR and CDR2 SFDVKD. CDR3 length: 15 residues. Trimming pared 3 bases from V and 7 bases from J, leaving 16 bases between. As DNA, the CDR3 is TGTGCCACCAGTGATAATAAACAACCAAGTTATACGCAGTATTTT. Translating gives CATSDNKQPSYTQYF.

The V call is TRBV6-5, the J call TRBJ2-3; the D is unclear. V was pared by 6 bases and J by 1 base, with 11 bases between. The CDR3 is 14 amino acids. CDR1 MNHEY and CDR2 SVGAGI come from the germline V gene. The CDR3 DNA follows: TGTGCCAGCAGCTTCCACCGAGGCACAGATACGCAGTATTTT. Translated, it gives CASSFHRGTDTQYF.

V and J are TRBV29-1 and TRBJ2-1; 8 nucleotides align to TRBD2. CDR1 SQVTM and CDR2 ANQGSEA come from the germline V gene. V lost 1 base and J lost 6; bases outside the gene matches: 5. This CDR3 contains 14 residues. CDR3 bases: TGCAGCGTTGAAGGTCTAGCGGGTGTCAATGAGCAGTTCTTC. Translating it yields CSVEGLAGVNEQFF.

The chain couples TRBV28 to TRBJ2-7; D call uncertain. Germline CDR1 is MDHEN and CDR2 is SYDVKM. The V and J ends lost 1 base and 5 bases respectively, with 15 bases between them. This CDR3 spans 15 amino acids. The CDR3 DNA sequence: TGTGCCAGCAGTTTATACGGTTCCTCCCCGGACGAGCAGTACTTC. It encodes CASSLYGSSPDEQYF.

V is TRBV6-5 and J is TRBJ1-1; tentative D call: TRBD1 (6 bases). CDR1 and CDR2 (germline): MNHEY, SVGAGI. The CDR3 has 14 residues. Trimming cost V 2 bases and J 1 base, with 8 bases left between them. The DNA of the CDR3 is TGTGCCAGCAGTTACGACAGGAAGAACACTGAAGCTTTCTTT. Its translation: CASSYDRKNTEAFF.

Here the CDR3 reads CASSQLAGGSTDTQYF. CDR3 bases: TGTGCCAGCAGCCAACTAGCGGGGGGGAGCACAGATACGCAGTATTTT. The rearrangement uses TRBV3-1 (or the pseudogene TRBV3-2) and TRBJ2-3, with 12 bases fitting TRBD2. J gave up 0 bases and V 2 bases, and 0 bases lay outside the gene matches. Per germline, CDR1 LGHDT and CDR2 YNNKEL (reference sequence). The length of the CDR3 is 16 residues.

The chain is built from TRBV24-1 and TRBJ1-4; 7 bases align to TRBD1. The CDR3 contains 14 residues. V gave up 2 bases and J gave up 8 bases; unmatched junction bases: 4. Germline V lookup: CDR1 KGHDR, CDR2 SFDVKD. CDR3 nucleotide sequence: TGTGCCACCAGTGATTCAGGGGGAGACGAAAAACTGTTTTTT. Protein sequence: CATSDSGGDEKLFF.

V gene TRBV28 combines with J gene TRBJ1-4, with 8 bases lining up with TRBD1. V was pared by 3 bases and J by 8 bases, with 11 bases of the junction left unmatched. This CDR3 is 16 amino acids long. Per germline, CDR1 MDHEN and CDR2 SYDVKM. The CDR3 bases are TGTGCCAGCAGTTTGCCCACCAGGGGGCGCAAGGAAAAACTGTTTTTT. It yields the protein CASSLPTRGRKEKLFF.

This clone was seen once. The rearrangement joins TRBV14 to TRBJ2-5; tentative D call: TRBD1 (6 bases). V was cut by 1 base and J by 4 bases, with 13 bases left in between. The CDR3 covers 15 residues. CDR1 and CDR2 from the germline V gene are SGHDN and FVKESK. The CDR3 DNA reads as TGTGCCAGCAGCCAAGTACCCAGGGGTCGAGAGACCCAGTACTTC. It yields the protein CASSQVPRGRETQYF.

This chain connects TRBV29-1 to TRBJ2-3; D gene uncertain. CDR1 is SQVTM and CDR2 is ANQGSEA in the germline V gene. Trimming shortened V by 3 bases and J by 0 bases, and 4 bases separated the two germline ends. This CDR3 is built from 12 residues. The CDR3: CSVEESTDTQYF. The CDR3 nucleotides are TGCAGCGTTGAGGAGAGCACAGATACGCAGTATTTT.

The chain joins TRBV3-1 (or the pseudogene TRBV3-2) to TRBJ2-3; 10 nucleotides match TRBD2. Looked up from germline, CDR1 is LGHDT and CDR2 is YNNKEL (reference sequence). CDR3 length: 16 amino acids. The J segment lost 3 bases and the V segment lost 2 bases, leaving 5 bases of the junction unmatched. The CDR3 DNA follows: TGTGCCAGCAGCCAACGAAGGGGACTAGCGACAGATACGCAGTATTTT. Its translation: CASSQRRGLATDTQYF.

This chain links TRBV29-1 with TRBJ2-7; 9 bases map to TRBD1. The V segment lost 6 bases and the J segment 5 bases; nucleotides outside the gene matches: 5. Germline V CDR1 and CDR2: SQVTM, ANQGSEA. The CDR3 runs 12 residues. In nucleotides, the CDR3 is TGCAGCGTCTGGACAGGGGCCCACGAGCAGTACTTC. Amino acids: CSVWTGAHEQYF.

This clone was seen ten or more times. The V gene is TRBV14, the J gene TRBJ1-6; possibly TRBD1 for D (5 bases). V dropped 3 bases and J dropped 10 bases, with 16 bases sitting between them. Germline V gene lookup returns CDR1 SGHDN and CDR2 FVKESK. There are 15 residues in the CDR3. CDR3 sequence reads: CASSHGPGAFSPLHF. In DNA, the CDR3 is TGTGCCAGCAGCCATGGGCCTGGGGCCTTCTCACCCCTCCACTTT.

The chain joins TRBV30 to TRBJ2-3, with 8 nucleotides matching TRBD2. The CDR3 totals 13 residues. V was pared by 0 bases and J by 5 bases, with 1 base of the junction left unmatched. From germline, CDR1 is GTSNPN and CDR2 SVGIG (reference sequence). This chain's CDR3 is CAWSVGTRDTQYF. The CDR3 DNA reads TGTGCCTGGAGTGTCGGGACTAGAGATACGCAGTATTTT.

The chain links TRBV5-6 to TRBJ2-1, with a tentative D call TRBD1 (6 bases). V was trimmed by 1 base and J by 3 bases, leaving 14 bases between them. The germline V gene encodes CDR1 SGHDT and CDR2 YYEEEE. This CDR3 is 16 amino acids long. The CDR3 DNA sequence: TGTGCCAGCAGCTTGTTTGCAGGGGCGGTCTACAATGAGCAGTTCTTC. Amino acids: CASSLFAGAVYNEQFF.

This chain uses TRBV7-8 with TRBJ2-1; a weak D match, TRBD2 (6 bases). The germline CDR1 and CDR2 sequences are SGHVS and FQNEAQ. The ends were cut back, 2 bases at V and 6 bases at J, with 14 bases in the middle. The CDR3 length is 15 residues. CDR3 protein: CASSLWRGAVNEQFF. The CDR3, as DNA: TGTGCCAGCAGCTTATGGCGCGGGGCGGTCAATGAGCAGTTCTTC.

This chain joins TRBV2 and TRBJ2-3, with 8 bases lining up with TRBD1. The CDR3 consists of 15 residues. Germline CDR1 SNHLY, CDR2 FYNNEI. The junction had 7 bases not matched to a gene; V was cut back by 6 bases and J by 2 bases. The CDR3 spells CASRGTGVYTDTQYF. The CDR3 DNA reads TGTGCCAGCAGGGGGACAGGAGTCTACACAGATACGCAGTATTTT.

Written as DNA, the CDR3 is TGTGCCAGCAGCCCCAGGGGCGTTCCGACGGGACTGTTTTTT. This sequence encodes CASSPRGVPTGLFF. J is TRBJ1-4 and V is TRBV7-9; possible D gene TRBD1, 6 bases. The CDR3 sequence is 14 residues long. The germline V and J ends were trimmed by 5 bases and 13 bases, with 20 bases remaining between them. The germline gives CDR1 SEHNR, CDR2 FQNEAQ (reference sequence). Full variable domain (remainder filled in from reference TRBV7-9 and TRBJ1-4): DTGVSQNPRHKITKRGQNVTFRCDPISEHNRLYWYRQTLGQGPEFLTYFQNEAQLEKSRLLSDRFSAERPKGSFSTLEIQRTEQGDSAMYLCASSPRGVPTGLFFGSGTQLSVL.

J is TRBJ1-5 and V is TRBV10-2; possibly TRBD1 for D (5 bases). Germline V gene lookup returns CDR1 WSHSY and CDR2 SAAADI. Trimming shortened V by 5 bases and J by 3 bases, and 14 bases separated the two germline ends. The length of the CDR3 is 15 residues. CDR3 DNA: TGCGCCAGCAGTCTTGGACGGACAACCAATCAGCCCCAGCATTTT. Amino acids: CASSLGRTTNQPQHF.

The CDR3 spells CASRRTGTGQQETQYF. CDR3 DNA: TGTGCCAGCAGGCGAACCGGGACAGGGCAGCAAGAGACCCAGTACTTC. The V call is TRBV7-6, the J call TRBJ2-5, with 9 bases matching TRBD1. Germline trimming cut 6 bases from V and 2 bases from J; bases unmatched to any gene: 10. Germline loops: CDR1 SGHVS, CDR2 FNYEAQ. The CDR3 extends over 16 amino acids.

The chain uses TRBV5-6 and TRBJ1-5; 7 bases agree with TRBD1. Germline-derived CDR1 and CDR2 are SGHDT and YYEEEE. V lost 4 bases to trimming and J lost 7 bases; unmatched junction nucleotides: 14. This CDR3 has 16 residues. CDR3 sequence (DNA): TGTGCCAGCAGCGCAGGGACAGAGGCACTATACCAGCCCCAGCATTTT. It encodes CASSAGTEALYQPQHF.

In DNA form, the CDR3 reads TGTGCCAGCAGTGCAAGGGACAGGAACACTGAAGCTTTCTTT. Translating it yields CASSARDRNTEAFF. The chain couples TRBV6-1 to TRBJ1-1; TRBD1 aligns across 7 bases. Germline V gene lookup returns CDR1 MNHNS and CDR2 SASEGT. The CDR3 has 14 residues. Losses at the gene ends were 4 bases for V and 1 base for J; bases not matched to a gene: 3.

V is TRBV9 and J is TRBJ1-5; maybe TRBD1 (6 bases). Looked up from germline, CDR1 is SGDLS and CDR2 is YYNGEE. The CDR3 is 17 residues long. V was trimmed by 9 bases and J by 0 bases, leaving 22 bases between them. The CDR3 DNA sequence: TGTGCCATCGACGAAGGGGGGGACTCCTATAGCAATCAGCCCCAGCATTTT. The encoded protein is CAIDEGGDSYSNQPQHF. Based on the CDR3 plus reference TRBV9 and TRBJ1-5, the full variable domain is DSGVTQTPKHLITATGQRVTLRCSPRSGDLSVYWYQQSLDQGLQFLIQYYNGEERAKGNILERFSAQQFPDLHSELNLSSLELGDSALYFCAIDEGGDSYSNQPQHFGDGTRLSIL.

The rearrangement links TRBV19 to TRBJ1-1, with D unclear. The germline gives CDR1 LNHDA, CDR2 SQIVND (reference sequence). The CDR3 length is 13 residues. Trimming removed 10 bases from V and 0 bases from J, with 12 bases in between. CDR3 in DNA: TGTGCCACCACGCGGGGATTGAACACTGAAGCTTTCTTT. The encoded protein is CATTRGLNTEAFF.

The rearrangement uses TRBV6-5 and TRBJ2-7, with TRBD1 matching 7 bases. This CDR3 region has 13 residues. The germline V gene encodes CDR1 MNHEY and CDR2 SVGAGI. Trimming removed 6 bases from V and 3 bases from J; junction bases left unmatched: 5. Written as DNA, the CDR3 is TGTGCCAGCAGGCAAGACAGGGACTACGAGCAGTACGTC. Translation gives CASRQDRDYEQYV.

V is TRBV11-2 and J is TRBJ1-6, with 7 bases identical to TRBD1. The CDR3 is 14 amino acids. Trimming took 5 bases from V and 13 from J; bases not matched to a gene: 11. Germline V lookup: CDR1 SGHAT, CDR2 FQNNGV. CDR3 in amino acids: CASSPQGGLGPLHF. The CDR3 coding sequence is TGTGCCAGCAGCCCACAAGGGGGCTTAGGTCCCCTCCACTTT. Combining the CDR3 with reference TRBV11-2 and TRBJ1-6 gives the whole variable domain EAGVAQSPRYKIIEKRQSVAFWCNPISGHATLYWYQQILGQGPKLLIQFQNNGVVDDSQLPKDRFSAERLKGVDSTLKIQPAKLEDSAVYLCASSPQGGLGPLHFGNGTRLTVT.

V is TRBV3-1 (or the pseudogene TRBV3-2) and J is TRBJ2-7; possibly TRBD1 for D (6 bases). Germline V gene sequence: CDR1 LGHDT, CDR2 YNNKEL (reference sequence). Trimming cost V 5 bases and J 5 bases, with 13 bases left between them. This CDR3 has 13 amino acids. The CDR3 spells CASSKRQVDEQYF. The CDR3 DNA sequence: TGTGCCAGCAGCAAAAGACAGGTCGACGAGCAGTACTTC.

The chain carries TRBV2 and TRBJ1-6; TRBD1 aligns across 7 bases. The V gene's germline CDR1 is SNHLY and CDR2 FYNNEI. The CDR3 has 14 residues. V lost 7 bases to trimming and J lost 4 bases; unmatched junction nucleotides: 4. In DNA, the CDR3 is TGTGCCAGCAACCCGACAGGGTATAATTCACCCCTCCACTTT. It encodes CASNPTGYNSPLHF.